The 28 T cell receptor beta chains listed next were all sequenced from one sample in a study of beta chain features in type 1 diabetes. Expressed TCRB transcripts were sequenced after all isolated RNA was converted to cDNA. Profiled with immunoSEQ multiplex PCR; TCRdb holds only in-frame clones, not every one. The profile shows approximately 160,000 clones, around 8% of them singletons. Sequencing was performed on central memory CD4+ T cells from blood. These receptors were obtained from a man aged 18 to 30 in good health.

This clone was found a few times. This sequence joins TRBV6-6 and TRBJ2-7; a weak D match, TRBD2 (5 bases). Germline V gene lookup returns CDR1 MNHNY and CDR2 SVGAGI (reference sequence). The V end lost 6 bases, the J end lost 2 bases, and 17 bases lay between the germline ends. The CDR3 is 15 residues long. CDR3 coding DNA: TGTGCCAGCAGACTAGGGAGCAGGATAACCTACGAGCAGTACTTC. Its translation: CASRLGSRITYEQYF.

There are a few counts of this clone. The DNA for the CDR3 is TGTGCCAGCAGCCATACAGGGGGGAGCTCCTACGAGCAGTACTTC. Translation gives CASSHTGGSSYEQYF. The chain employs TRBV7-9 and TRBJ2-7, with 8 nucleotides matching TRBD1. The length of the CDR3 is 15 residues. Germline loops: CDR1 SEHNR, CDR2 FQNEAQ (reference sequence). V lost 5 bases to trimming and J lost 0 bases; unmatched junction nucleotides: 6. The whole variable domain, remainder taken from reference TRBV7-9 and TRBJ2-7, is DTGVSQNPRHKITKRGQNVTFRCDPISEHNRLYWYRQTLGQGPEFLTYFQNEAQLEKSRLLSDRFSAERPKGSFSTLEIQRTEQGDSAMYLCASSHTGGSSYEQYFGPGTRLTVT.

Of note for this clone: This may arise from a read error, as a much more abundant clone is one base away. Other DNA sequences in the sample encode the same CDR3. CDR3 nucleotide sequence: TGTGCCAGCAGGCAGAGGAGACTGTTCTTT. Translated, it gives CASRQRRLFF. The gene calls are TRBV28 and TRBJ1-4; D unclear. Per the germline V gene, CDR1 is MDHEN and CDR2 is SYDVKM. CDR3 length: 10 amino acids.

This clone was seen only a few times. This chain connects TRBV30 to TRBJ2-7; TRBD1 agrees at 8 bases. The junction had 3 bases not matched to a gene; V was cut back by 5 bases and J by 0 bases. CDR1 and CDR2 from the germline V gene are GTSNPN and SVGIG (reference sequence). CDR3 size: 13 residues. This CDR3 is CAWGQGSSYEQYF. The DNA for the CDR3 is TGTGCCTGGGGACAGGGTTCCTCCTACGAGCAGTACTTC.

J is TRBJ2-5 and V is TRBV5-1, with 9 bases aligning to TRBD1. J lost 3 bases, V lost 2 bases, and 2 bases had no gene match. Per germline, CDR1 SGHRS and CDR2 YFSETQ. This CDR3 comprises 14 residues. The CDR3 sequence: CASSLWTGEETQYF. The CDR3 DNA reads as TGCGCCAGCAGCTTATGGACAGGGGAAGAGACCCAGTACTTC.

The chain carries TRBV6-5 and TRBJ2-6, with D maybe TRBD2 (5 bases). Trimming took 10 bases from V and 0 from J, leaving 13 bases between them. The germline V gene has CDR1 MNHEY and CDR2 SVGAGI. The CDR3 length is 15 residues. The CDR3 bases are TGTGCCACCTCTCGACGGGACTCTGGGGCCAACGTCCTGACTTTC. Residues: CATSRRDSGANVLTF.

This clone came up a few times. V usage is TRBV28 and J usage is TRBJ2-7; TRBD2 is a possible D gene (5 bases). This CDR3 is built from 14 residues. Germline-derived CDR1 and CDR2 are MDHEN and SYDVKM. Trimming pared 2 bases from V and 3 bases from J, leaving 11 bases between. The CDR3 loop reads CASSLPLADYEQYF. The CDR3 bases are TGTGCCAGCAGTTTACCCCTAGCAGACTACGAGCAGTACTTC.

V gene TRBV6-1 combines with J gene TRBJ1-1; D is ambiguous. CDR1 MNHNS and CDR2 SASEGT come from the germline V gene. V was cut by 5 bases and J by 0 bases, with 7 bases left in between. The CDR3 spans 13 residues. As DNA, the CDR3 is TGTGCCAGCAGTATAACTCTGAACACTGAAGCTTTCTTT. Translating gives CASSITLNTEAFF.

The V call is TRBV4-3, the J call TRBJ2-3; 7 bases agree with TRBD2. V dropped 0 bases and J dropped 0; count of bases not matched to a gene: 12. The germline V gene encodes CDR1 LGHNA and CDR2 YSLEER. CDR3 length: 19 amino acids. Here the CDR3 reads CASSQEVPSGRASTDTQYF. Here the CDR3 DNA reads TGCGCCAGCAGCCAAGAAGTACCGTCAGGGAGGGCTAGCACAGATACGCAGTATTTT.

This clone was observed at least ten times. This chain links TRBV2 with TRBJ2-5; tentative D call: TRBD2 (5 bases). Germline V gene data show CDR1 as SNHLY and CDR2 as FYNNEI. Trimming removed 4 bases from V and 4 bases from J, with 10 bases in between. The CDR3 has 13 amino acids. The CDR3 loop is CASSAEARETQYF. The DNA for the CDR3 is TGTGCCAGCAGTGCGGAGGCCCGAGAGACCCAGTACTTC.

The chain joins TRBV7-2 to TRBJ1-1, with 10 bases matching TRBD1. Germline V gene data show CDR1 as SGHTA and CDR2 as FQGNSA. V lost 0 bases, J lost 4 bases, and 2 bases stayed unmatched. The CDR3 spans 15 residues. The CDR3 spells CASSLATGGLTEAFF. CDR3 nucleotide sequence: TGTGCCAGCAGCTTAGCGACAGGGGGCCTCACTGAAGCTTTCTTT.

V usage is TRBV7-2 and J usage is TRBJ2-7; 7 bases match TRBD1. Germline values: CDR1 SGHTA, CDR2 FQGNSA. Trimming took 6 bases from V and 3 from J; bases not matched to a gene: 2. CDR3 length: 12 residues. Here the CDR3 DNA reads TGTGCCAGCAGACAGGGGAGCTACGAGCAGTACTTC. Amino acids: CASRQGSYEQYF.

The rearrangement links TRBV6-1 to TRBJ2-7; D is perhaps TRBD2 (6 bases). Germline values: CDR1 MNHNS, CDR2 SASEGT. There are 14 residues in the CDR3. Trimming left V 6 bases short and J 0 bases short, with 12 bases between. The CDR3 spells CASRAGYSSYEQYF. CDR3 coding DNA: TGTGCCAGCAGGGCGGGATACAGCTCCTACGAGCAGTACTTC.

The chain links TRBV6-1 to TRBJ2-5, with D possibly matching TRBD1 (6 bases). V shed 2 bases and J shed 5 bases, with 9 bases lying between them. Germline-derived CDR1 and CDR2 are MNHNS and SASEGT. This CDR3 has 13 amino acids. The CDR3 reads CASSESRGETQYF. Here the CDR3 DNA reads TGTGCCAGCAGTGAAAGTAGGGGGGAGACCCAGTACTTC.

This clone was recorded a few times. This chain uses TRBV30 with TRBJ2-1; D call uncertain. CDR3 size: 12 residues. V lost 3 bases to trimming and J lost 6 bases, with 9 bases between them. Germline V gene data show CDR1 as GTSNPN and CDR2 as SVGIG (reference sequence). CDR3 protein: CAWRAWRNEQFF. CDR3 DNA: TGTGCCTGGAGAGCGTGGCGCAATGAGCAGTTCTTC. Using reference TRBV30 and TRBJ2-1 for the parts outside the CDR3, the full variable domain is SQTIHQWPATLVQPVGSPLSLECTVEGTSNPNLYWYRQAAGRGLQLLFYSVGIGQISSEVPQNLSASRPQDRQFILSSKKLLLSDSGFYLCAWRAWRNEQFFGPGTRLTVL.

The chain couples TRBV11-2 to TRBJ2-4; D not resolved. The V gene's germline CDR1 is SGHAT and CDR2 FQNNGV. The V end lost 1 base, the J end lost 0 bases, and 13 bases lay between the germline ends. The CDR3 contains 17 residues. CDR3 DNA: TGTGCCAGCAGCTTAGGAGGTCTTCGTCTAGCCAAAAACATTCAGTACTTC. Amino acid sequence: CASSLGGLRLAKNIQYF. The variable domain in full, with the rest retrieved from reference TRBV11-2 and TRBJ2-4, is EAGVAQSPRYKIIEKRQSVAFWCNPISGHATLYWYQQILGQGPKLLIQFQNNGVVDDSQLPKDRFSAERLKGVDSTLKIQPAKLEDSAVYLCASSLGGLRLAKNIQYFGAGTRLSVL.

The sample holds a few counts of this clone. This rearrangement joins TRBV7-9 to TRBJ1-5; D not certain. CDR1 SEHNR and CDR2 FQNEAQ come from the germline V gene (reference sequence). The CDR3 consists of 14 residues. Trimming left V 1 base short and J 0 bases short, with 4 bases between. CDR3 DNA sequence: TGTGCCAGCAGCTTAGGTAATAGCAATCAGCCCCAGCATTTT. It specifies CASSLGNSNQPQHF.

This clone was seen more than once but under ten times. The chain's CDR3 is CASSFEGQGSDTQYF. CDR3 sequence (DNA): TGTGCCAGCAGCTTCGAGGGACAGGGGTCAGATACGCAGTATTTT. The rearrangement joins TRBV9 to TRBJ2-3; TRBD1 matches 10 bases. Germline CDR1 reads SGDLS; CDR2 reads YYNGEE. The CDR3 totals 15 residues. J lost 4 bases, V lost 4 bases, and 6 bases had no gene match.

The sample holds many counts of this clone. The rearrangement links TRBV7-8 to TRBJ2-7, with 8 bases that match TRBD2. Trimming at V came to 0 bases and at J to 11 bases, leaving 6 bases not matched to a gene. Germline CDR1 reads SGHVS; CDR2 reads FQNEAQ. This CDR3 is built from 13 residues. CDR3 DNA sequence: TGTGCCAGCAGCTTAGCGCTGGAGCGGGAGAAGTACTTC. The encoded protein is CASSLALEREKYF.

The chain employs TRBV5-6 and TRBJ2-1; 7 bases agree with TRBD1. CDR1 SGHDT and CDR2 YYEEEE come from the germline V gene. The junction had 9 bases not matched to a gene; V was cut back by 9 bases and J by 3 bases. The CDR3 sequence is 14 residues long. The CDR3 loop is CATKGSGGYNEQFF. In nucleotides, the CDR3 is TGTGCCACAAAGGGGTCAGGGGGCTACAATGAGCAGTTCTTC.

This clone came up many times. The chain uses TRBV6-5 and TRBJ2-7; the D is unclear. Germline V gene data show CDR1 as MNHEY and CDR2 as SVGAGI. V was clipped by 5 bases and J by 3 bases, with 5 bases between them. This CDR3 has 11 amino acids. The CDR3 loop is CASSTHYEQYF. The CDR3 DNA reads TGTGCCAGCAGTACTCACTACGAGCAGTACTTC.

This clone was found a few times. The V call is TRBV30, the J call TRBJ1-2, with D tentatively TRBD1 (6 bases). This CDR3 has 12 amino acids. Germline V gene lookup returns CDR1 GTSNPN and CDR2 SVGIG (reference sequence). The V end was cut by 3 bases, the J end by 2 bases, with 7 bases between. Here the CDR3 reads CAWSTGNYGYTF. CDR3 bases: TGTGCCTGGAGCACAGGGAACTATGGCTACACCTTC.

The V call is TRBV5-6, the J call TRBJ2-3, with TRBD1 matching over 9 bases. V shed 4 bases and J 4 bases; nucleotides not matched to a gene: 13. This CDR3 comprises 17 residues. Looked up from germline, CDR1 is SGHDT and CDR2 is YYEEEE. CDR3 in amino acids: CASSIPGQTGGSDTQYF. The CDR3 region has the DNA TGTGCCAGCAGCATCCCCGGCCAGACAGGGGGATCAGATACGCAGTATTTT.

CDR3 coding DNA: TGTGCCAGCAGTTTATGGGGGGCTGAGGGCACCGGGGAGCTGTTTTTT. Amino acid sequence: CASSLWGAEGTGELFF. This chain connects TRBV28 to TRBJ2-2; the D gene is possibly TRBD1 (6 bases). CDR1 is MDHEN, CDR2 SYDVKM, per germline. The CDR3 has 16 amino acids. V shed 0 bases and J shed 4 bases, with 12 bases lying between them.

V is TRBV14 and J is TRBJ2-5, with 11 nucleotides matching TRBD1. The germline gives CDR1 SGHDN, CDR2 FVKESK. With 5 bases clipped from V and 5 bases from J, the junction kept 7 bases outside the gene matches. The CDR3 spans 15 residues. The CDR3 DNA reads TGTGCCAGCAGCTCATGGACAGGGGGCGGGGAGACCCAGTACTTC. It is translated as CASSSWTGGGETQYF.

This clone has just a few counts. V usage is TRBV10-3 and J usage is TRBJ2-7, with 7 positions matching TRBD1. The CDR3 loop spans 16 amino acids. Germline CDR1 and CDR2: ENHRY and SYGVKD. The ends lost 4 bases at V and 6 bases at J; junction bases unmatched: 15. The CDR3 is CAISVDNPTGTGEQYF. The CDR3 DNA reads as TGTGCCATCAGTGTTGATAACCCGACAGGGACGGGCGAGCAGTACTTC.

This clone was counted only a few times. The J gene is TRBJ2-1, the V gene TRBV4-2; TRBD1 matches at 8 bases. CDR1 is LGHNA, CDR2 YNFKEQ, per germline. This CDR3 contains 14 residues. With V trimmed by 5 bases and J by 5 bases, 5 bases remained unmatched. The CDR3 bases are TGTGCCAGCAGCGCAGGACAGGGAAACAATGAGCAGTTCTTC. It yields the protein CASSAGQGNNEQFF.

The chain combines TRBV5-1 with TRBJ2-5; tentative D call: TRBD2 (6 bases). This CDR3 spans 14 amino acids. V was clipped by 4 bases and J by 1 base, with 11 bases between them. Germline CDR1 is SGHRS and CDR2 is YFSETQ. CDR3: CASSGGTSQETQYF. In DNA, the CDR3 is TGCGCCAGCAGCGGGGGGACCAGCCAAGAGACCCAGTACTTC. The variable domain in full, completed from reference TRBV5-1 and TRBJ2-5, reads KAGVTQTPRYLIKTRGQQVTLSCSPISGHRSVSWYQQTPGQGLQFLFEYFSETQRNKGNFPGRFSGRQFSNSRSEMNVSTLELGDSALYLCASSGGTSQETQYFGPGTRLLVL.